Sequencing of this T cell receptor beta chain was carried out in a study of CD8 T cells in ankylosing spondylitis. Whole-study findings and limits: A TCR beta motif of several highly homologous variants seemed to mark ankylosing spondylitis blood. Clones tied to disease were said to be significantly enriched in matched ankylosing spondylitis synovial fluid. Relatively scarce in peripheral blood, disease-linked clones were CD8+.

As to this clonotype: No antigen is known for it.

Quantitative 5'-RACE with molecular barcodes generated TCR beta libraries. TCRdb recomputed calls from the 5' RACE reads with MiXCR, one row per CDR3 protein. The sample carries approximately 540,000 distinct CDR3 sequences, 10% to 15% recorded once. The germline gives CDR1 SEHNR, CDR2 FQNEAQ (reference sequence). V lost 5 bases, J lost 9 bases, and 11 bases lay in between. The CDR3 is 12 residues long. The chain carries TRBV7-9 and TRBJ1-5; no firm D call. The TCR originated in a male donor with ankylosing spondylitis. Sequencing was performed on blood, either unsorted or a sorted T cell fraction (not recorded which). CDR3 region: CASSPPEGPQHF. The CDR3 DNA reads as TGTGCCAGCAGCCCCCCCGAGGGGCCCCAGCATTTT.